Listed below are T cell receptor beta chains from one sample, sequenced in a study of T cell repertoires in cytomegalovirus infection. Each CDR3 protein is one row after TCRdb ran MiXCR on the reads. Of 210,000 or so distinct CDR3 sequences listed, around 6.6% are singletons. Material: PBMCs. Receptor source: a human donor in good health (CMV status not recorded). Some clones in this sample may be carry-over from other donors' samples. CDR3s include the opening cysteine and the closing phenylalanine or tryptophan. D genes are given only for firm matches. Rows give clone size only sometimes, using once, few, many, or a class for an expanded clone.

d_call clone_size j_call v_call cdr3_nt cdr3_aa
- many TRBJ1-1 TRBV2 TGTGCCAGCCTTGGCAAGGTACACACTGAAGCTTTCTTT CASLGKVHTEAFF
- few TRBJ1-2 TRBV29-1 TGCAGCGTTGAAGATACGGGAGGCTACACCTTC CSVEDTGGYTF
TRBD1 many TRBJ1-4 TRBV5-5 TGTGCCAGCAGCCGATCACAGGGGAGGCTTAATGAAAAACTGTTTTTT CASSRSQGRLNEKLFF
TRBD2 many TRBJ2-1 TRBV15 TGTGCCACCAGCAGAGAAGCGGGGGTAAATGAGCAGTTCTTC CATSREAGVNEQFF
TRBD1 - TRBJ1-5 TRBV6-6 TGTGCCAGCAAACACTCCCTAGGACAGGGGGCTTATCAGCCCCAGCATTTT CASKHSLGQGAYQPQHF
- many TRBJ2-1 TRBV29-1 TGCAGCGTTGGAAGGGGTGACAATGAGCAGTTCTTC CSVGRGDNEQFF
- few TRBJ2-7 TRBV20-1 TGCAGTGCTAGCCAAGGGTTCGAGCAGTACTTC CSASQGFEQYF
- many TRBJ2-5 TRBV7-2 TGTGCCAGCAGCTCGATGGGGGAAGTGGAGACCCAGTACTTC CASSSMGEVETQYF
- many TRBJ1-1 TRBV7-2 TGTGCCAGCAGCCAACTCCCGGGCACTGAAGCTTTCTTT CASSQLPGTEAFF
- many TRBJ2-2 TRBV7-3 TGTGCCAGCAGCTTAACTAGTCTCACCGGGGAGCTGTTTTTT CASSLTSLTGELFF
- many TRBJ2-3 TRBV7-2 TGTGCCAGCAGCTTAGCGCCTGGGGATACGCAGTATTTT CASSLAPGDTQYF
- many TRBJ1-1 TRBV28 TGTGCCAGCAGTAGCCCCCCGGGGACTGAAGCTTTCTTT CASSSPPGTEAFF
TRBD2 many TRBJ2-5 TRBV25-1 TGTGCCAGCAGTGTAGCGGGGCTCTCGGGTGAGACCCAGTACTTC CASSVAGLSGETQYF
- many TRBJ2-7 TRBV12-3/TRBV12-4 TGTGCCAGCAGCCCTGGGGGGGGGGGACACTACGAGCAGTACTTC CASSPGGGGHYEQYF
- many TRBJ1-2 TRBV7-2 TGTGCCAGCAGCTTAGGAGGGGCCAACTATGGCTACACCTTC CASSLGGANYGYTF
- many TRBJ2-7 TRBV7-8 TGTGCCAGCAGCCCAGGGACTTACTCCTACGAGCAGTACTTC CASSPGTYSYEQYF
TRBD1 many TRBJ1-1 TRBV6-2/TRBV6-3 TGTGCCAGCAGTTACCCAACGGGACAGGGTCGGAACACTGAAGCTTTCTTT CASSYPTGQGRNTEAFF
TRBD2 many TRBJ2-3 TRBV6-1 TGTGCCAGCGGCAATTCGGGACTAGCGGGATCAGATACGCAGTATTTT CASGNSGLAGSDTQYF
- many TRBJ1-1 TRBV7-8 TGTGCCAGCAGCTTATCGCGGGGGGGCACTGAAGCTTTCTTT CASSLSRGGTEAFF
- many TRBJ2-4 TRBV5-4 TGTGCCAGCAGCTTGAAGAGGTTGGACATTCAGTACTTC CASSLKRLDIQYF
TRBD1 once TRBJ2-5 TRBV30 TGTGCTCGGACAGGGGGCAAGACCCAGTACTTC CARTGGKTQYF
- few TRBJ1-2 TRBV4-1 TGCGCCAGCAGCCAAGGCCCCCGGGAACAGCTCTATGGCTACACCTTC CASSQGPREQLYGYTF
- - TRBJ1-1 TRBV9 TGTGTCAGCAGCGTAGTGGCGACAGCGAACACTGAAGCTTTCTTT CVSSVVATANTEAFF
- many TRBJ1-2 TRBV28 TGTGCCAGCAGCGAATTGGATCAGCATTATGGCTACACCTTC CASSELDQHYGYTF
TRBD2 many TRBJ2-3 TRBV7-9 TGTGCCAGCTCGACTAGCGGGGGGTTCACAGATACGCAGTATTTT CASSTSGGFTDTQYF
TRBD1 many TRBJ2-4 TRBV20-1 TGCAGTGCTACGGGGGGACAGGGGTTTTCGGACATTCAGTACTTC CSATGGQGFSDIQYF
- many TRBJ2-3 TRBV7-2 TGTGCCAGCAGCCGGACCAGGGGGGCAGATACGCAGTATTTT CASSRTRGADTQYF
- many TRBJ2-1 TRBV29-1 TGCAGCGTTGAAGAAACAAGCCCACGGCTCTTC CSVEETSPRLF
TRBD2 many TRBJ2-1 TRBV11-3 TGTGCCAGCAGCTCTAAACTAGCGGGGGATAGCTCTAGGGAGCAGTTCTTC CASSSKLAGDSSREQFF
- few TRBJ1-1 TRBV20-1 TGCAGTGCTAGAGGTTCCTGGGACACGGGAGATGGCACTGAAGCTTTCTTT CSARGSWDTGDGTEAFF
TRBD2 many TRBJ2-3 TRBV29-1 TGCAGCGTGGTCCTAGCGGGGGGCATCACAGATACGCAGTATTTT CSVVLAGGITDTQYF
TRBD2 - TRBJ2-5 TRBV5-1 TGCGCCAGCAGCTTAGGGCGGGGGGCCCTCGAGACCCAGTACTTC CASSLGRGALETQYF
- many TRBJ2-6 TRBV30 TGTGCCTGTACCGGGACAAACTCTGGGGCCAACGTCCTGACTTTC CACTGTNSGANVLTF
- few TRBJ1-1 TRBV10-3 TGTGCCATCAGGGAACCAATGCAGGGTTCCACTGAAGCTTTCTTT CAIREPMQGSTEAFF
- many TRBJ2-3 TRBV7-8 TGTGCCAGCAGCTACCTCAGGGCTAGCACAGATACGCAGTATTTT CASSYLRASTDTQYF
- many TRBJ2-1 TRBV6-5 TGTGCCAGCAGTTACCAGGGGTTTGTGTACAATGAGCAGTTCTTC CASSYQGFVYNEQFF
TRBD1 - TRBJ1-4 TRBV29-1 TGCAGCGTTGGGGCGACAGGGCTTGGAGAAAAACTGTTTTTT CSVGATGLGEKLFF
TRBD1 many TRBJ2-4 TRBV6-2/TRBV6-3 TGTGCCAGCAGCCCGTGGGGACAGAGAGCCAAAAACATTCAGTACTTC CASSPWGQRAKNIQYF
- many TRBJ1-5 TRBV28 TGTGCCAGCAGTTTGGCTGGGGGCCTCCATCAGCCCCAGCATTTT CASSLAGGLHQPQHF
- - TRBJ1-2 TRBV14 TGTGCCAGCAGCCGTGGAGGGGGGGGGGCCAGCTATGGCTACACCTTC CASSRGGGGASYGYTF
- few TRBJ2-7 TRBV5-1 TGCGCCAGCAGCCCGAGCCCGACTTCCTACGAGCAGTACTTC CASSPSPTSYEQYF
- many TRBJ1-3 TRBV7-2 TGTGCCAGCAGCTTATCGGCAGGGCCAGGAAACACCATATATTTT CASSLSAGPGNTIYF
TRBD2 many TRBJ2-1 TRBV7-2 TGTGCCAGCAGCTTTAGCGGGGGGGCGGACAATGAGCAGTTCTTC CASSFSGGADNEQFF
- many TRBJ1-1 TRBV27 TGTGCCAGCAGAGGGGTTGGCACTGAAGCTTTCTTT CASRGVGTEAFF
- many TRBJ2-3 TRBV19 TGTGCCAGTAGTACATCGGGGCGAGGAGATACGCAGTATTTT CASSTSGRGDTQYF
- many TRBJ2-3 TRBV10-3 TGTGCCATCAGTGAGAGGCTAGCGACCACAGATACGCAGTATTTT CAISERLATTDTQYF